Listed below are T cell receptor beta chains from one sample, sequenced in a study of cytomegalovirus exposure and HLA in healthy donors. Sequenced by immunoSEQ multiplex PCR; TCRdb stores in-frame clones only, minus some. The sample lists 140,000 to 150,000 clones; 61% were seen once. Sequenced: PBMCs. The receptor set was obtained from a male donor in good health and CMV-seronegative. CDR3s leave out the opening cysteine and the closing phenylalanine or tryptophan.

CDR3: ASSYQDRGDQPQH
V: TRBV6-6
J: TRBJ1-5

CDR3: ASSPGGGYNNQPQH
V: TRBV5-8
J: TRBJ1-5

CDR3: ASRAWGTSTPPGETQY
V: TRBV27
J: TRBJ2-5

CDR3: ASSLSGTGGYEQY
V: TRBV4-3
J: TRBJ2-7

CDR3: ASSQVTGSVSGANVLT
V: TRBV4-1
J: TRBJ2-6

CDR3: ASSLTSASGGYEQY
V: TRBV7-3
J: TRBJ2-7

CDR3: ASSLDSNQPQH
V: TRBV28
J: TRBJ1-5

CDR3: ASSYSGGYSSYEQY
V: TRBV6-5
J: .

CDR3: ASVIIGGSSYEQY
V: TRBV2
J: TRBJ2-7

CDR3: ASSLGAYLNTEAF
V: TRBV7-9
J: TRBJ1-1

CDR3: AICSGMSTEAF
V: TRBV10-3
J: TRBJ1-1

CDR3: ASSLQGGTDTQY
V: TRBV7-3
J: TRBJ2-3

CDR3: AWGPQTGGASDTQY
V: TRBV30
J: TRBJ2-3

CDR3: ATKQGDRNTEAF
V: TRBV15
J: TRBJ1-1

CDR3: ASSVGISTVLKAF
V: TRBV28
J: TRBJ1-1

CDR3: ASSQGDWRGNDGELF
V: TRBV4-2
J: TRBJ2-2

CDR3: ASRGPGQGALARDEQY
V: TRBV2
J: .

CDR3: AWSVGTGNQPQH
V: TRBV30
J: TRBJ1-5

CDR3: SVAGRGNQPQH
V: TRBV29-1
J: TRBJ1-5

CDR3: ASSEPPGGPYEQY
V: TRBV6-1
J: TRBJ2-7

CDR3: ASSYLLLGTAPYEQY
V: TRBV7-8
J: TRBJ2-7

CDR3: ASSPVGTGDGYT
V: TRBV18
J: TRBJ1-2

CDR3: ASSFPWGTSGEQETQY
V: TRBV7-2
J: TRBJ2-5

CDR3: SVSPGLAGERYTQY
V: TRBV29-1
J: TRBJ2-3

CDR3: ASSLMGQGNNEQY
V: TRBV7-3
J: TRBJ2-7

CDR3: ASSQEVGSYGYT
V: TRBV4-3
J: TRBJ1-2

CDR3: ASSLGTENYGYT
V: TRBV28
J: TRBJ1-2

CDR3: AWSKGVETQY
V: TRBV30
J: TRBJ2-5

CDR3: ASSLGQGNGELF
V: TRBV5-1
J: TRBJ2-2

CDR3: ASSYVSDRGGGYT
V: TRBV6-6
J: TRBJ1-2

CDR3: ASSAQANTEAF
V: TRBV2
J: TRBJ1-1

CDR3: ATSLPGTNYGYT
V: TRBV15
J: TRBJ1-2

CDR3: ASSQGGGNEQF
V: TRBV4-1
J: TRBJ2-1

CDR3: ASENLDYSSNQPQH
V: TRBV25-1
J: TRBJ1-5

CDR3: ASKLGGATDTQY
V: TRBV5-4
J: TRBJ2-3

CDR3: ASSLTSGGGFDTQY
V: TRBV5-4
J: TRBJ2-3

CDR3: ASSVVEGLEQY
V: TRBV9
J: TRBJ2-7

CDR3: ATSGPTSGEVGETQY
V: TRBV15
J: TRBJ2-5

CDR3: TSSESLAGTLSYEQY
V: TRBV6-1
J: TRBJ2-7

CDR3: ASSQGSYRGNTIY
V: TRBV4-1
J: TRBJ1-3

CDR3: AISGEVGNQPQH
V: TRBV10-3
J: TRBJ1-5

CDR3: ASSLGLGGYEQY
V: TRBV7-7
J: TRBJ2-7